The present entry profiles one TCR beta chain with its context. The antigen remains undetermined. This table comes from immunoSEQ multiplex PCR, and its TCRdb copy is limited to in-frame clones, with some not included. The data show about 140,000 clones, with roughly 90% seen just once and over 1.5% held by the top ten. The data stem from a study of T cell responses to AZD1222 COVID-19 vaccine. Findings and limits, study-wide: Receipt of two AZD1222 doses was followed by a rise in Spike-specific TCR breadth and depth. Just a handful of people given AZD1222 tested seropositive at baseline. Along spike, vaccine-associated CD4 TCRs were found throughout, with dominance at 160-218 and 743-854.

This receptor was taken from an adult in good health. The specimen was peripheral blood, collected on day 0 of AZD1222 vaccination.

In DNA form, the CDR3 reads TGTGCCAGCAGCCCGCTGGCTAGCGGCGCTCCGAACACCGGGGAGCTGTTTTTT. It encodes CASSPLASGAPNTGELFF. The chain joins TRBV5-6 to TRBJ2-2, with 7 bases identical to TRBD2. V lost 4 bases and J lost 0; bases outside the gene matches: 12. CDR1 and CDR2 (germline): SGHDT, YYEEEE. This CDR3 region has 18 residues. Based on the CDR3 plus reference TRBV5-6 and TRBJ2-2, the full variable domain is DAGVTQSPTHLIKTRGQQVTLRCSPKSGHDTVSWYQQALGQGPQFIFQYYEEEERQRGNFPDRFSGHQFPNYSSELNVNALLLGDSALYLCASSPLASGAPNTGELFFGEGSRLTVL.